The 19 T cell receptor beta chains below come from one sample, sequenced in a study of cytomegalovirus exposure and HLA in healthy donors. PCR amplification relied on 60 Vbeta primers (plus 13 Jbeta primers). TCRdb keeps only in-frame clones here, not all; method: immunoSEQ multiplex PCR. The sample has tens of thousands of clones, around 76% seen once. The material sequenced was PBMCs. These receptors all stem from a woman aged 45-65 years in good health and CMV-seropositive.

The V call is TRBV29-1, the J call TRBJ2-1; D ambiguous. Germline assignment: CDR1 SQVTM and CDR2 ANQGSEA. V gave up 6 bases and J gave up 0 bases, with 6 bases separating them. This CDR3 has 12 residues. CDR3 DNA: TGCAGCGTCCCCAGCTCCTACAATGAGCAGTTCTTC. Translation: CSVPSSYNEQFF.

The chain has TRBV25-1 and TRBJ2-1; 7 bases map to TRBD2. J gave up 9 bases and V 4 bases, and 3 bases lay outside the gene matches. CDR1 and CDR2 (germline): MGHDK, SYGVNS. This CDR3 spans 12 amino acids. The CDR3 sequence is CASSASGIEQFF. The CDR3 DNA reads TGTGCCAGCAGTGCTAGCGGTATTGAGCAGTTCTTC. Drawing the rest from reference TRBV25-1 and TRBJ2-1, the complete variable domain is EADIYQTPRYLVIGTGKKITLECSQTMGHDKMYWYQQDPGMELHLIHYSYGVNSTEKGDLSSESTVSRIRTEHFPLTLESARPSHTSQYLCASSASGIEQFFGPGTRLTVL.

The rearrangement links TRBV6-6 to TRBJ2-3; TRBD1 might be the D (5 bases). The CDR3 consists of 14 residues. V lost 5 bases to trimming and J lost 6 bases, with 15 bases between them. Germline V gene data show CDR1 as MNHNY and CDR2 as SVGAGI (reference sequence). The CDR3 DNA follows: TGTGCCAGCAGTCTCTCCCTAAGGGGCGATACGCAGTATTTT. It yields the protein CASSLSLRGDTQYF.

In this sample, this clone turned up a few times. V usage is TRBV29-1 and J usage is TRBJ2-3; TRBD2 matches at 7 bases. The CDR3 is made up of 14 amino acids. The germline gives CDR1 SQVTM, CDR2 ANQGSEA. The V and J ends lost 4 bases and 2 bases, in that order; junction bases with no gene match: 6. The CDR3 nucleotides read TGCAGCGTTGTAGGTGCGGGAGCCACAGATACGCAGTATTTT. Its translation is CSVVGAGATDTQYF.

This chain uses TRBV10-3 with TRBJ2-3; TRBD2 agrees at 11 bases. CDR1 and CDR2 from the germline V gene are ENHRY and SYGVKD. Trimming took 4 bases from V and 0 from J; bases not matched to a gene: 0. The CDR3 spans 15 residues. CDR3 nucleotide sequence: TGTGCCATCAGTGGACTAGCGGGAAGCACAGATACGCAGTATTTT. Translation: CAISGLAGSTDTQYF.

By its share, this clone is medium-sized (0.01 to 0.1%). The chain joins TRBV6-4 to TRBJ2-3; TRBD1 matches 8 bases. The CDR3 extends over 14 amino acids. Germline CDR1 MRHNA, CDR2 SNTAGT. Trimming took 6 bases from V and 1 from J; bases not matched to a gene: 3. The CDR3 sequence is CASSPTGGTDTQYF. CDR3 nucleotide sequence: TGTGCCAGCAGCCCGACAGGGGGCACAGATACGCAGTATTTT.

The chain couples TRBV30 to TRBJ2-5, with a weak D call TRBD2 (7 bases). The ends were cut back, 3 bases at V and 3 bases at J, with 17 bases in the middle. The CDR3 is made up of 15 amino acids. CDR1 GTSNPN and CDR2 SVGIG come from the germline V gene (reference sequence). The CDR3 DNA reads TGTGCCTGGAGGACGGGGGGCGCGGACAAAGAGACCCAGTACTTC. It specifies CAWRTGGADKETQYF.

The V call is TRBV4-1, the J call TRBJ2-4; TRBD2 aligns across 15 bases. Losses at the gene ends were 4 bases for V and 2 bases for J; bases not matched to a gene: 6. CDR1 MGHRA and CDR2 YSYEKL come from the germline V gene. CDR3 size: 18 residues. CDR3 bases: TGCGCCAGCAGCCCCGGACTAGCGGGAGGGCCGCCCAAAAACATTCAGTACTTC. Residues: CASSPGLAGGPPKNIQYF.

The chain joins TRBV30 to TRBJ1-2, with 8 bases fitting TRBD1. The CDR3 is 13 residues long. Germline CDR1 GTSNPN, CDR2 SVGIG (reference sequence). V dropped 4 bases and J dropped 4; count of bases not matched to a gene: 5. The CDR3 bases are TGTGCCTGGAATCCAGGGGGCTTCTATGGCTACACCTTC. Its protein product is CAWNPGGFYGYTF. The variable domain in full, completed from reference TRBV30 and TRBJ1-2, reads SQTIHQWPATLVQPVGSPLSLECTVEGTSNPNLYWYRQAAGRGLQLLFYSVGIGQISSEVPQNLSASRPQDRQFILSSKKLLLSDSGFYLCAWNPGGFYGYTFGSGTRLTVV.

V is TRBV5-6 and J is TRBJ2-2; D is possibly TRBD2 (6 bases). Trimming pared 1 base from V and 0 bases from J, leaving 7 bases between. The germline V gene encodes CDR1 SGHDT and CDR2 YYEEEE. The CDR3 has 15 amino acids. CDR3: CASSLPGANTGELFF. The CDR3 bases are TGTGCCAGCAGCTTGCCGGGGGCGAACACCGGGGAGCTGTTTTTT.

In this sample, this clone turned up a few times. As DNA, the CDR3 is TGCAGCGTTGAAGTTTGGACAGGGGGCACAGATACGCAGTATTTT. Translated, it gives CSVEVWTGGTDTQYF. The chain couples TRBV29-1 to TRBJ2-3; 9 bases line up with TRBD1. Germline trimming cut 1 base from V and 1 base from J; bases unmatched to any gene: 3. Per germline, CDR1 SQVTM and CDR2 ANQGSEA. The length of the CDR3 is 15 residues.

The V gene is TRBV5-8, the J gene TRBJ1-2; 10 bases align to TRBD1. The CDR3 has 17 residues. CDR1 and CDR2 (germline): SGHTS, YDEGEE. Trimming removed 4 bases from V and 2 bases from J; junction bases left unmatched: 11. CDR3 sequence reads: CASSPWTTGGTNYGYTF. For the CDR3, the DNA is TGTGCCAGCAGCCCTTGGACGACAGGGGGCACCAACTATGGCTACACCTTC.

This sequence joins TRBV7-8 and TRBJ2-6; 9 bases map to TRBD1. Trimming took 5 bases from V and 5 from J; bases not matched to a gene: 13. The CDR3 consists of 18 residues. CDR1 is SGHVS, CDR2 FQNEAQ, per germline. CDR3 in amino acids: CASSVGVGQGLWANVLTF. The CDR3 coding sequence is TGTGCCAGCAGCGTCGGTGTGGGACAGGGACTCTGGGCCAACGTCCTGACTTTC. Complete variable domain (other parts from reference TRBV7-8 and TRBJ2-6): GAGVSQSPRYKVAKRGQDVALRCDPISGHVSLFWYQQALGQGPEFLTYFQNEAQLDKSGLPSDRFFAERPEGSVSTLKIQRTQQEDSAVYLCASSVGVGQGLWANVLTFGAGSRLTVL.

The chain uses TRBV30 and TRBJ2-1, with D perhaps matching TRBD2 (6 bases). The CDR3 length is 13 residues. The V end was cut by 5 bases, the J end by 0 bases, with 8 bases between. Germline loops: CDR1 GTSNPN, CDR2 SVGIG (reference sequence). CDR3 region: CAWGGSSYNEQFF. The CDR3 coding sequence is TGTGCCTGGGGGGGGAGCTCCTACAATGAGCAGTTCTTC.

The chain uses TRBV4-2 and TRBJ2-1; 9 nucleotides align to TRBD1. Per the germline V gene, CDR1 is LGHNA and CDR2 is YNFKEQ. V shed 3 bases, J shed 7 bases, and the junction held 10 bases outside the gene matches. The CDR3 has 16 amino acids. CDR3 bases: TGTGCCAGCAGCCAGTCCGGGAGACAGGGGGGAAATGAGCAGTTCTTC. It yields the protein CASSQSGRQGGNEQFF.

The chain links TRBV2 to TRBJ2-7; TRBD2 might be the D (5 bases). The CDR3 extends over 14 amino acids. Trimming removed 9 bases at V and 2 bases at J, with 17 bases between. Germline CDR1 reads SNHLY; CDR2 reads FYNNEI. This CDR3 reads CARNLRGKAYEQYF. The CDR3 bases are TGTGCCAGAAACCTACGGGGTAAAGCCTACGAGCAGTACTTC.

The rearrangement joins TRBV19 to TRBJ1-2; a weak D match, TRBD1 (5 bases). Germline V CDR1 and CDR2: LNHDA, SQIVND (reference sequence). CDR3 size: 15 residues. V lost 6 bases to trimming and J lost 4 bases, with 18 bases between them. CDR3 sequence (DNA): TGTGCCAGTAGCCCCGCGAGCCAGGGCTCCTATGGCTACACCTTC. It translates to CASSPASQGSYGYTF.

The V and J genes are TRBV7-9 and TRBJ1-1; no firm D call. The V gene's germline CDR1 is SEHNR and CDR2 FQNEAQ (reference sequence). The CDR3 covers 14 residues. Trimming stripped 2 bases from V and 3 bases from J, with 10 bases between. The CDR3 region has the DNA TGTGCCAGCAGCTTACTGGGGAGAGACACTGAAGCTTTCTTT. Amino acids: CASSLLGRDTEAFF.

The chain is built from TRBV29-1 and TRBJ2-3, with 7 bases identical to TRBD1. After removal of 3 bases from V and 5 bases from J, the junction contained 8 bases not matched to a gene. Looked up from germline, CDR1 is SQVTM and CDR2 is ANQGSEA. The CDR3 consists of 14 residues. CDR3 sequence reads: CSVDSRQGGDTQYF. The CDR3 DNA is TGCAGCGTTGACTCGAGACAGGGTGGAGATACGCAGTATTTT.